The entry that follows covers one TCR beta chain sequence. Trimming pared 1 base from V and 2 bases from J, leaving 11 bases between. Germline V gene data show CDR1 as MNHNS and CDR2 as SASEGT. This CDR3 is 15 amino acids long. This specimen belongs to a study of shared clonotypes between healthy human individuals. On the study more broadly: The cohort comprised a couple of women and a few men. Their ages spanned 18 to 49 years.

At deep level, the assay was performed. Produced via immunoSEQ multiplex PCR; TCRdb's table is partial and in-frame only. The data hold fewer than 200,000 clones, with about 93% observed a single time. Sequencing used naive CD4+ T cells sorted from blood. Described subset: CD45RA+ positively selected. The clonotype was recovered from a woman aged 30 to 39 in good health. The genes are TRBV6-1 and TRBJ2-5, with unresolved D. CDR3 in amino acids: CASSEVRRRQETQYF. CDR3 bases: TGTGCCAGCAGTGAAGTAAGGCGGAGACAAGAGACCCAGTACTTC.